Reported below is one TCR beta chain. No antigen is known for it. No base quality information exists; no much larger clone differs at one position. The germline V gene sets CDR1 to SGDLS and CDR2 to YYNGEE. CDR3 length: 13 amino acids, cysteine to phenylalanine. Only the CDR3 part of the read is kept: 39 bases, read in frame from the first base. The V end loses 1 base and the J end loses 5 bases, and a stretch of 10 bases separates them. Patients with autoimmune disease history or receiving systemic immunosuppression were excluded from the trial. In every dose cohort, peripheral blood was drawn for TCR sequencing at baseline, cycle 4 day 1, and cycle 7 day 1. Samples were obtained from an open-label, multicenter, first-in-human phase I dose-escalation trial of ivuxolimab. The trial enrolled adults with locally advanced or metastatic head and neck squamous cell, hepatocellular, melanoma or renal cell carcinoma. Before TCR sequencing, CD4+ and CD8+ T cells were separately sorted from peripheral blood.

The data were obtained in a study of OX40 agonist ivuxolimab in advanced cancers. In terms of the full investigation: Ivuxolimab was an agonistic, fully human IgG2 monoclonal antibody directed against OX40 (CD134), a costimulatory receptor. Intravenous ivuxolimab was administered to patients every 2 weeks at six dose levels: 0.01, 0.1, 0.3, 1.5, 3 and 10 mg/kg. Among the approximately 54 dose-escalation patients, roughly 20 had hepatocellular carcinoma, some 15 melanoma, 9 renal cell carcinoma and 9 head and neck cancer. In the dose-escalation cohort, approximately 82% of patients were male, and the mean age was approximately 60 years, with a range of about 23 to 85. Prior anti-PD-1, anti-PD-L1 or anti-CTLA-4 therapy was permitted, and approximately 41% of dose-escalation patients had received checkpoint inhibitors. Partial responses occurred in three dose-escalation patients, of whom one had hepatocellular carcinoma and two had cutaneous melanoma. Peripheral TCRbeta sequencing was intended to test whether TCR sequence diversity was altered and clonal T-cell expansion was caused by ivuxolimab. The monotherapy dose-escalation portion (N ≈ 56 patients) of the phase I ivuxolimab trial is reported in the paper.

The research as a whole found: Low levels of normalized T-cell clonal expansion were also seen in some nonresponding patients. In the 0.1-3.0 mg/kg groups, partial responders had among the lowest normalized peripheral clonal expansion, particularly in CD8+ T cells. The antigen specificity of the clonally expanded peripheral T cells was not determined. At doses of 0.1 to 3.0 mg/kg, clonal expansion of both CD4+ and CD8+ blood T cells was observed from baseline to week 6. After ivuxolimab, more expanded clones were found on average in CD8+ T cells than in CD4+ T cells.

Genomic DNA was extracted from sorted cells for sequencing of the TCRbeta CDR3 region. TCRbeta CDR3 regions were sequenced using the immunoSEQ Assay. What TCRdb holds here is the immuneACCESS table cut down to in-frame rearrangements. Part of the clones is not present; checked against another copy, under half of the missing clones reflect an unresolved V gene, and the others are unexplained. Counted in this sample were about 22,000 clones; more than 75% of them appeared once. The ten largest clones take up about a sixth of the sample. The specimen comprised CD4+ or CD8+ T cells sorted from blood, sampled in a trial of the OX40 agonist ivuxolimab. Recombination connected TRBV9 to TRBJ2-7, with the D gene uncertain. This receptor was obtained from an adult with an advanced solid tumor such as melanoma, head and neck, liver or kidney cancer. The nucleotide sequence is TGTGCCAGCAGCGTATTTAGTGGGGACGAGCAGTACTTC. Its protein product is CASSVFSGDEQYF.